The next 6 T cell receptor beta chains were all read from a single sample in a study of OX40 agonist ivuxolimab in advanced cancers. Clones were sequenced by immunoSEQ multiplex PCR, and TCRdb holds only the in-frame ones, with some missing. This table has about 92,000 clones, over 75% appearing once. The sequenced sample was CD4+ or CD8+ T cells sorted from blood, obtained in a trial of the OX40 agonist ivuxolimab. The receptor source for this set is an adult with an advanced solid tumor such as melanoma, head and neck, liver or kidney cancer.

The gene calls are TRBV15 and TRBJ1-5; D might be TRBD1 (6 bases). This CDR3 spans 13 amino acids. Germline V gene data show CDR1 as LNHNV and CDR2 as YYDKDF (reference sequence). The germline V and J ends were trimmed by 7 bases and 6 bases, with 13 bases remaining between them. The CDR3 sequence is CATNTGKGQPQHF. The DNA of the CDR3 is TGTGCCACCAACACAGGGAAAGGTCAGCCCCAGCATTTT. Full variable domain (outside the CDR3, taken from reference TRBV15 and TRBJ1-5): DAMVIQNPRYQVTQFGKPVTLSCSQTLNHNVMYWYQQKSSQAPKLLFHYYDKDFNNEADTPDNFQSRRPNTSFCFLDIRSPGLGDTAMYLCATNTGKGQPQHFGDGTRLSIL.

The rearrangement links TRBV7-2 to TRBJ2-1; 10 nucleotides align to TRBD1. The CDR3 loop spans 15 amino acids. Germline values: CDR1 SGHTA, CDR2 FQGNSA. V trimming: 5 bases; J trimming: 8 bases; junction bases outside the gene matches: 9. The CDR3 DNA is TGTGCCAGCAGCCAAGACAGGGGGCCAATCCATGAGCAGTTCTTC. Encoded protein: CASSQDRGPIHEQFF. Variable domain in full (rest from reference TRBV7-2 and TRBJ2-1): GAGVSQSPSNKVTEKGKDVELRCDPISGHTALYWYRQSLGQGLEFLIYFQGNSAPDKSGLPSDRFSAERTGGSVSTLTIQRTQQEDSAVYLCASSQDRGPIHEQFFGPGTRLTVL.

The chain employs TRBV6-1 and TRBJ2-7; D gene unclear. Germline V gene data show CDR1 as MNHNS and CDR2 as SASEGT. V lost 1 base, J lost 1 base, and 8 bases lay in between. The length of the CDR3 is 14 residues. The CDR3 DNA is TGTGCCAGCAGTGAAGACCAATTTTCCTACGAGCAGTACTTC. Its protein product is CASSEDQFSYEQYF.

Of note for this clone: In the same sample, other DNA sequences code for this CDR3. The chain's CDR3 is CASSLSRNTEAFF. In DNA, the CDR3 is TGTGCCAGCAGTTTATCGAGGAACACTGAAGCTTTCTTT. The gene calls are TRBV27 and TRBJ1-1; D unclear. The CDR3 runs to 13 residues. Germline values: CDR1 MNHEY, CDR2 SMNVEV (reference sequence). Trimming stripped 0 bases from V and 1 base from J, with 3 bases between.

The sample holds one count of this clone. The chain links TRBV5-1 to TRBJ2-1; 9 bases agree with TRBD2. The trim removed 0 bases at V and 7 bases at J, leaving 5 bases unmatched. Germline CDR1 SGHRS, CDR2 YFSETQ. This CDR3 region has 15 residues. CDR3 loop: CASSLALAGVNEQFF. As DNA, the CDR3 is TGCGCCAGCAGCTTGGCCTTAGCGGGAGTTAATGAGCAGTTCTTC.

Written as DNA, the CDR3 is TGTGCCAGCAGCCCACCTTTCCGGAACTCTGGGGCCAACGTCCTGACTTTC. Residues: CASSPPFRNSGANVLTF. This chain links TRBV7-2 with TRBJ2-6; D remains unclear. CDR1 is SGHTA and CDR2 is FQGNSA in the germline V gene. There are 17 residues in the CDR3. V dropped 5 bases and J dropped 0 bases, with 14 bases sitting between them.